This T cell receptor beta chain emerged from a study of high-grade serous ovarian cancer treatment subgroups. Looking at the study overall: Samples averaged 14,192 reads and some 7,500 unique TCR beta rearrangements.

Method: immunoSEQ multiplex PCR; TCRdb's copy keeps in-frame clones and lacks some. The data contain over 1,000 clones, over 65% of them singletons. Tumor samples were taken before definitive surgery or chemotherapy. Broader study findings: Repertoire similarity ranged roughly 0.11 to 0.85 between tumors of one patient.

Trimming stripped 2 bases from V and 2 bases from J, with 13 bases between. CDR1 is GTSNPN, CDR2 SVGIG, per germline (reference sequence). This CDR3 is 14 amino acids long. Note on this clone: Its matching antigen is unknown.

Sequencing was performed on tumor tissue. This rearrangement joins TRBV30 to TRBJ2-7; a weak D match, TRBD1 (5 bases). The origin of this receptor is a human donor with high-grade serous ovarian cancer. The CDR3 protein is CAWSQTAVAYEQYF. The CDR3 DNA sequence: TGTGCCTGGAGTCAGACAGCAGTCGCCTACGAGCAGTACTTC.